The text below deals with one T cell receptor beta chain. Its cognate antigen is unknown. This CDR3 region has 15 residues. The J segment lost 1 base and the V segment lost 2 bases, leaving 4 bases of the junction unmatched. The germline V gene encodes CDR1 SGHTA and CDR2 FQGNSA. The data derive from a study of cytomegalovirus exposure and HLA in healthy donors. About the research overall: HLA-typed donors contributed 65 million to 95 million unique TCRs, which were held in an early data release.

The PCR ran on 60 Vbeta and 13 Jbeta primers. Sequenced by immunoSEQ multiplex PCR; TCRdb stores in-frame clones only, minus some. The table lists over 200,000 clones, over 75% of them singletons. Study-wide results and caveats: TCR beta V- and J-gene trimming was later associated with a missense DCLRE1C variant. For most TCR sequences rarity was the rule, although some public TCRs occurred in many donors. Sequencing depth across donors, presence/absence analyses assumed, was roughly uniform.

The rearrangement uses TRBV7-2 and TRBJ1-1; 7 bases map to TRBD1. The TCR originated in a human donor in good health. Sequenced sample: PBMCs. CDR3 sequence reads: CASSLYSGGNTEAFF. The DNA for the CDR3 is TGTGCCAGCAGCTTATATTCAGGGGGGAACACTGAAGCTTTCTTT.